This TCR beta chain was obtained from a study of CD8 T cells in ankylosing spondylitis. Overall study findings and caveats: Reportedly, significant enrichment of disease-linked clones occurred in matched ankylosing spondylitis synovial fluid. A motif of eight highly homologous TCR beta variants was seen as apparently characteristic of ankylosing spondylitis blood.

TCRdb reprocessed the 5' RACE reads with MiXCR, giving one entry per CDR3 protein. The sample has more than 250,000 distinct CDR3 sequences; 7% to 9% are singletons. Germline lookup yields CDR1 SGHRS and CDR2 YFSETQ. The CDR3 extends over 16 amino acids. Trimming took 4 bases from V and 3 from J; bases not matched to a gene: 7. This clonotype came up many times. Its antigen is still unknown. This sequence was found in a male donor with ankylosing spondylitis. The gene calls are TRBV5-1 and TRBJ2-2; 9 nucleotides agree with TRBD1. The sequenced material came from blood, either unsorted or a sorted T cell fraction (not recorded which). CDR3 loop: CASSPRTGVDTGELFF. DNA of the CDR3: TGCGCCAGCAGCCCCAGGACAGGGGTCGACACCGGGGAGCTGTTTTTT.